The next 22 T cell receptor beta chains were all read from a single sample in a study of blood T cell repertoires in COVID-19. Using immunoSEQ multiplex PCR, the repertoire was profiled, and TCRdb retains in-frame clones only, with some absent. The sample yields under 300,000 clones, roughly nine tenths seen once. The material sequenced was PBMCs or T cells enriched from blood (not recorded which). Receptors originate from a woman between 18 and 29 years old who had recovered from COVID-19.

J is TRBJ2-2 and V is TRBV5-4; TRBD1 aligns across 9 bases. The germline V gene encodes CDR1 SGHNT and CDR2 YYREEE (reference sequence). This CDR3 is 16 amino acids long. V trimming: 0 bases; J trimming: 4 bases; junction bases outside the gene matches: 4. The CDR3 loop reads CASSLGVTGGTGELFF. DNA for the CDR3: TGTGCCAGCAGCTTGGGGGTGACAGGGGGCACCGGGGAGCTGTTTTTT. Full variable domain (missing parts from reference TRBV5-4 and TRBJ2-2): ETGVTQSPTHLIKTRGQQVTLRCSSQSGHNTVSWYQQALGQGPQFIFQYYREEENGRGNFPPRFSGLQFPNYSSELNVNALELDDSALYLCASSLGVTGGTGELFFGEGSRLTVL.

This clone was counted a single time. The chain recombines TRBV12-5 with TRBJ1-5; 9 nucleotides align to TRBD1. J gave up 1 base and V 6 bases, and 4 bases lay outside the gene matches. The CDR3 contains 15 residues. From germline, CDR1 is LGHNT and CDR2 FRNRAP. The CDR3 region has the DNA TGTGCTAGTGGGCTGACAGGGGGGAGCAATCAGCCCCAGCATTTT. It translates to CASGLTGGSNQPQHF.

This sequence joins TRBV5-1 and TRBJ1-2; 9 positions agree with TRBD1. With V trimmed by 4 bases and J by 4 bases, 14 bases remained unmatched. This CDR3 contains 17 residues. Germline lookup yields CDR1 SGHRS and CDR2 YFSETQ. CDR3 sequence reads: CASSRGEQGALSYGYTF. As DNA, the CDR3 is TGCGCCAGCAGCCGGGGGGAACAGGGGGCCCTTAGCTATGGCTACACCTTC.

The chain carries TRBV5-1 and TRBJ1-2; 7 bases are a match to TRBD1. After removal of 3 bases from V and 4 bases from J, the junction contained 9 bases not matched to a gene. The CDR3 is made up of 15 amino acids. The germline V gene has CDR1 SGHRS and CDR2 YFSETQ. As DNA, the CDR3 is TGCGCCAGCAGCTACACATCCGGGACAGTCTATGGCTACACCTTC. Translation: CASSYTSGTVYGYTF.

The chain couples TRBV6-5 to TRBJ2-1; TRBD2 matches 9 bases. The J segment lost 5 bases and the V segment lost 5 bases, leaving 1 base of the junction unmatched. This CDR3 has 13 residues. Germline values: CDR1 MNHEY, CDR2 SVGAGI. The CDR3 protein is CASSRLADNEQFF. CDR3 nucleotides: TGTGCCAGCAGTCGACTAGCGGACAATGAGCAGTTCTTC.

A single count supports this clone. This chain uses TRBV7-8 with TRBJ1-2, with 10 bases lining up with TRBD1. This CDR3 spans 15 amino acids. Unmatched junction bases numbered 5, after V lost 5 bases and J lost 2 bases. Germline loops: CDR1 SGHVS, CDR2 FQNEAQ. CDR3 in amino acids: CASSIVDRGNYGYTF. CDR3 coding DNA: TGTGCCAGCAGCATCGTGGACAGGGGGAACTATGGCTACACCTTC.

The V call is TRBV5-1, the J call TRBJ2-2; TRBD2 agrees at 13 bases. The germline gives CDR1 SGHRS, CDR2 YFSETQ. Trimming cost V 4 bases and J 6 bases; bases outside gene matches: 6. The CDR3 runs to 16 residues. CDR3 bases: TGCGCCAGCAGCGTCGGACTAGCGGGGGTTTCCGGGGAGCTGTTTTTT. Residues: CASSVGLAGVSGELFF.

V gene TRBV3-1 (or the pseudogene TRBV3-2) combines with J gene TRBJ2-3, with D maybe TRBD2 (7 bases). Per the germline V gene, CDR1 is LGHDT and CDR2 is YNNKEL (reference sequence). The CDR3 runs to 17 residues. The germline V and J ends were trimmed by 1 base and 2 bases, with 16 bases remaining between them. The CDR3 loop is CASSQGSAGAITDTQYF. DNA of the CDR3: TGTGCCAGCAGCCAAGGGTCGGCGGGGGCTATCACAGATACGCAGTATTTT.

The V and J genes are TRBV9 and TRBJ2-7, with 7 nucleotides matching TRBD1. With V trimmed by 0 bases and J by 5 bases, 8 bases remained unmatched. CDR1 and CDR2 (germline): SGDLS, YYNGEE. The CDR3 sequence is 15 residues long. The CDR3: CASSVGGTERHEQYF. CDR3 coding DNA: TGTGCCAGCAGCGTAGGTGGGACAGAACGCCACGAGCAGTACTTC. The whole variable domain, remainder taken from reference TRBV9 and TRBJ2-7, is DSGVTQTPKHLITATGQRVTLRCSPRSGDLSVYWYQQSLDQGLQFLIQYYNGEERAKGNILERFSAQQFPDLHSELNLSSLELGDSALYFCASSVGGTERHEQYFGPGTRLTVT.

The chain has TRBV5-4 and TRBJ2-3, with 12 bases that match TRBD2. CDR1 is SGHNT, CDR2 YYREEE, per germline (reference sequence). This CDR3 comprises 17 residues. V dropped 0 bases and J dropped 4; count of bases not matched to a gene: 6. The CDR3 here is CASSLALAGGQSDTQYF. CDR3 nucleotide sequence: TGTGCCAGCAGCTTGGCCCTAGCGGGGGGGCAGTCAGATACGCAGTATTTT. Drawing the rest from reference TRBV5-4 and TRBJ2-3, the complete variable domain is ETGVTQSPTHLIKTRGQQVTLRCSSQSGHNTVSWYQQALGQGPQFIFQYYREEENGRGNFPPRFSGLQFPNYSSELNVNALELDDSALYLCASSLALAGGQSDTQYFGPGTRLTVL.

J is TRBJ2-7 and V is TRBV7-6; 10 bases align to TRBD1. The CDR3 consists of 15 residues. Germline-derived CDR1 and CDR2 are SGHVS and FNYEAQ. Unmatched junction bases numbered 7, after V lost 5 bases and J lost 3 bases. The CDR3 sequence: CASSPIDRGHYEQYF. The CDR3 DNA reads as TGTGCCAGCAGCCCCATAGACAGGGGGCACTACGAGCAGTACTTC.

The V and J genes are TRBV6-1 and TRBJ1-1; D possibly corresponds to TRBD1 (5 bases). V was pared by 3 bases and J by 3 bases, with 8 bases between. The CDR3 contains 13 residues. Germline lookup yields CDR1 MNHNS and CDR2 SASEGT. The CDR3 is CASSEAGYTEAFF. As DNA, the CDR3 is TGTGCCAGCAGTGAGGCAGGGTACACTGAAGCTTTCTTT.

This sequence joins TRBV10-2 and TRBJ2-3; the D is unclear. Looked up from germline, CDR1 is WSHSY and CDR2 is SAAADI. The V end lost 7 bases, the J end lost 5 bases, and 7 bases lay between the germline ends. The CDR3 covers 11 residues. CDR3 sequence (DNA): TGCGCCAGCACCCAACAAGATACGCAGTATTTT. The encoded protein is CASTQQDTQYF.

This clone was detected once. The CDR3 DNA reads TGTGCCAGCAGCTGGGACAGGTCCACAGATACGCAGTATTTT. Protein: CASSWDRSTDTQYF. The V and J genes are TRBV2 and TRBJ2-3, with 8 bases identical to TRBD1. Germline CDR1 reads SNHLY; CDR2 reads FYNNEI. V shed 6 bases and J 2 bases; nucleotides not matched to a gene: 4. The CDR3 is made up of 14 amino acids.

The J gene is TRBJ2-5, the V gene TRBV10-1, with D hard to call. CDR3 length equals 13 residues. Looked up from germline, CDR1 is WNHNN and CDR2 is SYGVQD (reference sequence). V was shortened by 5 bases and J by 1 base, with 8 bases between the two germline ends. The CDR3 sequence is CASSSSRQETQYF. The CDR3 region has the DNA TGCGCCAGCAGTTCCTCGCGCCAAGAGACCCAGTACTTC.

The chain uses TRBV5-8 and TRBJ2-1, with 10 bases aligning to TRBD2. The germline CDR1 and CDR2 sequences are SGHTS and YDEGEE. The CDR3 is made up of 19 amino acids. V shed 0 bases, J shed 5 bases, and the junction held 14 bases outside the gene matches. CDR3 region: CASSLDFRLAGDSHNEQFF. The DNA of the CDR3 is TGTGCCAGCAGCTTGGATTTCCGACTAGCGGGCGATTCCCACAATGAGCAGTTCTTC.

The rearrangement joins TRBV19 to TRBJ2-3; 8 bases match TRBD2. This CDR3 has 15 amino acids. CDR1 is LNHDA, CDR2 SQIVND, per germline (reference sequence). V was clipped by 5 bases and J by 4 bases; unmatched bases: 8. The CDR3 DNA follows: TGTGCCAGTAGTGATAGCGGGGTTGGGGCAGATACGCAGTATTTT. Translating gives CASSDSGVGADTQYF.

About this clone itself: The junction differs from germline at one of its ends, possibly a read error. The chain recombines TRBV5-8 with TRBJ1-6; TRBD1 agrees at 10 bases. CDR3 size: 16 residues. The germline CDR1 and CDR2 sequences are SGHTS and YDEGEE. This chain's CDR3 is CASTLGQGPSNSPLHF. The CDR3 DNA is TGTGCCAGCACCTTGGGACAGGGGCCCTCTAATTCACCCCTCCACTTT.

This chain joins TRBV7-9 and TRBJ1-3; unclear D gene. CDR3 length: 14 amino acids. The V gene lost 4 bases and the J gene lost 2 bases, with 9 bases spanning the gap. Per the germline V gene, CDR1 is SEHNR and CDR2 is FQNEAQ (reference sequence). CDR3 in DNA: TGTGCCAGCAGCTCCCTATCCGCTGGAAACACCATATATTTT. This sequence encodes CASSSLSAGNTIYF.

The genes are TRBV10-2 and TRBJ1-5; D ambiguous. This CDR3 has 17 residues. Per germline, CDR1 WSHSY and CDR2 SAAADI. The ends were cut back, 2 bases at V and 2 bases at J, with 16 bases in the middle. CDR3 in amino acids: CASSEAAWQQGNQPQHF. CDR3 bases: TGCGCCAGCAGTGAGGCGGCGTGGCAACAAGGCAATCAGCCCCAGCATTTT.

The V and J genes are TRBV4-1 and TRBJ2-1; unclear D gene. CDR1 and CDR2 (germline): MGHRA, YSYEKL. The CDR3 is made up of 15 amino acids. Between the trimmed V and J ends, which lost 0 bases and 3 bases, there was a span of 9 bases. Here the CDR3 DNA reads TGCGCCAGCAGCCAAGATGGTCTAGTCTACAATGAGCAGTTCTTC. Protein: CASSQDGLVYNEQFF.

The CDR3 here is CASSQEGQGSSYEQYF. In DNA form, the CDR3 reads TGTGCCAGCAGCCAAGAGGGACAGGGTTCGTCCTACGAGCAGTACTTC. The rearrangement uses TRBV3-1 (or the pseudogene TRBV3-2) and TRBJ2-7; TRBD1 matches at 9 bases. The germline CDR1 and CDR2 sequences are LGHDT and YNNKEL (reference sequence). The CDR3 consists of 16 residues. V was pared by 0 bases and J by 1 base, with 4 bases of the junction left unmatched.